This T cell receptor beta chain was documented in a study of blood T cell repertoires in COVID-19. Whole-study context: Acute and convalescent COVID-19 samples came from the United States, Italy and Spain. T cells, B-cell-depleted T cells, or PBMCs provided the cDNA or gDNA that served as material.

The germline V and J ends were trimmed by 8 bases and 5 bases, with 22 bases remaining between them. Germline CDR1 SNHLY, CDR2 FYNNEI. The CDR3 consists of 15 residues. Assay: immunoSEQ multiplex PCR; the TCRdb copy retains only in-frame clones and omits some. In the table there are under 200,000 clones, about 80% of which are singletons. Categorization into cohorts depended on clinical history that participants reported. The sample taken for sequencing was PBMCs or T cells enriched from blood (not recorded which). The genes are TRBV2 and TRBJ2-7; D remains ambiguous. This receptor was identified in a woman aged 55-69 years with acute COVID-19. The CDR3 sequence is CASSSWNSLLDEQYF. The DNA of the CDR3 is TGTGCCAGCTCATCATGGAACAGTTTGTTGGACGAGCAGTACTTC.